Each of the 13 T cell receptor beta chains below was sequenced from the same sample in a study of OX40 agonist ivuxolimab in advanced cancers. Libraries were prepared by immunoSEQ multiplex PCR; TCRdb keeps only in-frame clonotypes and omits some of them. The sample carries 20,000 or so clones, about nine tenths recorded once. The sample was CD4+ or CD8+ T cells sorted from blood, taken in a trial of the OX40 agonist ivuxolimab. Receptors were obtained from an adult with an advanced solid tumor such as melanoma, head and neck, liver or kidney cancer.

The chain joins TRBV4-2 to TRBJ2-3, with a tentative D call TRBD1 (5 bases). This CDR3 spans 15 amino acids. CDR1 is LGHNA and CDR2 is YNFKEQ in the germline V gene. Trimming took off 2 bases at V and 5 bases at J, with 14 bases between the two ends. CDR3 DNA: TGTGCCAGCAGCCAAAGGGGCCCTGAGATAGATACGCAGTATTTT. Its translation is CASSQRGPEIDTQYF.

The gene calls are TRBV7-6 and TRBJ1-1, with D perhaps matching TRBD1 (6 bases). With 5 bases removed from V and 3 bases from J, the gap between germline ends came to 16 bases. Germline CDR1 is SGHVS and CDR2 is FNYEAQ. This CDR3 contains 15 residues. CDR3 in amino acids: CASSPSPGDHTEAFF. The CDR3 region has the DNA TGTGCCAGCAGCCCCTCACCAGGGGATCACACTGAAGCTTTCTTT.

The chain has TRBV19 and TRBJ2-7; D unclear. Trimming took 4 bases from V and 7 from J, leaving 11 bases between them. CDR1 LNHDA and CDR2 SQIVND come from the germline V gene (reference sequence). This CDR3 has 12 amino acids. CDR3 sequence (DNA): TGTGCCAGTAGTACCTTAGGTGGGGAGCAGTACTTC. This translates into CASSTLGGEQYF. The whole variable domain, remainder taken from reference TRBV19 and TRBJ2-7, is DGGITQSPKYLFRKEGQNVTLSCEQNLNHDAMYWYRQDPGQGLRLIYYSQIVNDFQKGDIAEGYSVSREKKESFPLTVTSAQKNPTAFYLCASSTLGGEQYFGPGTRLTVT.

The V gene is TRBV28, the J gene TRBJ2-5; tentative D call: TRBD2 (6 bases). CDR3 length equals 14 residues. CDR1 is MDHEN, CDR2 SYDVKM, per germline. V was pared by 10 bases and J by 4 bases, with 19 bases between. The CDR3 DNA follows: TGTGCCATTGGGGGGTGGGACGCTTCAGAGACCCAGTACTTC. Its protein is CAIGGWDASETQYF.

The chain has TRBV7-9 and TRBJ2-1; D is unresolved. Per germline, CDR1 SEHNR and CDR2 FQNEAQ (reference sequence). The CDR3 totals 11 residues. Trimming left V 3 bases short and J 6 bases short, with 3 bases between. CDR3 residues: CASSFGNEQFF. The CDR3 DNA sequence: TGTGCCAGCAGCTTCGGCAATGAGCAGTTCTTC.

The rearrangement joins TRBV7-9 to TRBJ2-7, with TRBD2 identical over 8 bases. Losses at the gene ends were 5 bases for V and 5 bases for J; bases not matched to a gene: 11. In germline, CDR1 is SEHNR, CDR2 FQNEAQ (reference sequence). This CDR3 contains 15 residues. In DNA form, the CDR3 reads TGTGCCAGCAGCCCTCGAGCGGGGGTGGAAAACGAGCAGTACTTC. Protein product: CASSPRAGVENEQYF.

The chain links TRBV9 to TRBJ2-1; 13 positions agree with TRBD2. With V trimmed by 4 bases and J by 7 bases, 8 bases remained unmatched. The CDR3 runs 16 residues. Germline lookup yields CDR1 SGDLS and CDR2 YYNGEE. The CDR3 sequence: CASSPPTSGRRNEQFF. Written as DNA, the CDR3 is TGTGCCAGCAGCCCTCCGACTAGCGGGAGGCGGAATGAGCAGTTCTTC. Complete variable domain (other parts from reference TRBV9 and TRBJ2-1): DSGVTQTPKHLITATGQRVTLRCSPRSGDLSVYWYQQSLDQGLQFLIQYYNGEERAKGNILERFSAQQFPDLHSELNLSSLELGDSALYFCASSPPTSGRRNEQFFGPGTRLTVL.

The J gene is TRBJ1-1, the V gene TRBV6-5; D gene unclear. CDR1 MNHEY and CDR2 SVGAGI come from the germline V gene. The CDR3 covers 13 residues. The V gene lost 0 bases and the J gene lost 2 bases, with 4 bases spanning the gap. The CDR3 reads CASSYSINTEAFF. The DNA of the CDR3 is TGTGCCAGCAGTTACTCGATAAACACTGAAGCTTTCTTT.

The chain employs TRBV19 and TRBJ2-1; D gene unclear. CDR1 is LNHDA and CDR2 is SQIVND in the germline V gene (reference sequence). This CDR3 has 14 amino acids. Trimming stripped 3 bases from V and 4 bases from J, with 10 bases between. CDR3 amino acids: CASSMVAGYNEQFF. The CDR3 nucleotides read TGTGCCAGTAGTATGGTGGCAGGTTACAATGAGCAGTTCTTC.

This chain uses TRBV5-1 with TRBJ2-7, with D perhaps matching TRBD2 (5 bases). The CDR3 loop spans 13 amino acids. V dropped 2 bases and J dropped 6 bases, with 12 bases sitting between them. The germline V gene has CDR1 SGHRS and CDR2 YFSETQ. The CDR3, as DNA: TGCGCCAGCAGCTTCCCGGGGTACGTCGAGCAGTACTTC. Translation gives CASSFPGYVEQYF. The full variable domain, its missing parts supplied by reference TRBV5-1 and TRBJ2-7, is KAGVTQTPRYLIKTRGQQVTLSCSPISGHRSVSWYQQTPGQGLQFLFEYFSETQRNKGNFPGRFSGRQFSNSRSEMNVSTLELGDSALYLCASSFPGYVEQYFGPGTRLTVT.

The count of this clone is one. The chain couples TRBV9 to TRBJ2-7; TRBD2 aligns across 10 bases. Germline values: CDR1 SGDLS, CDR2 YYNGEE. Trimming at V came to 4 bases and at J to 3 bases, leaving 16 bases not matched to a gene. This CDR3 spans 18 amino acids. Here the CDR3 reads CASSTGVLAGPPLYEQYF. The CDR3 DNA reads TGTGCCAGCAGCACAGGAGTACTAGCGGGACCACCCCTCTACGAGCAGTACTTC.

In DNA form, the CDR3 reads TGTGCCAGCAGTTTACGCGGCGGGGACGCTAGCTCCTACGAGCAGTACTTC. Residues: CASSLRGGDASSYEQYF. This chain connects TRBV27 to TRBJ2-7; a weak D match, TRBD2 (6 bases). The V gene lost 2 bases and the J gene lost 0 bases, with 17 bases spanning the gap. Germline-derived CDR1 and CDR2 are MNHEY and SMNVEV (reference sequence). The length of the CDR3 is 17 residues.

With respect to this clone: One end of the junction does not line up with germline, which may come from a read error. This chain uses TRBV29-1 with TRBJ1-1; possibly TRBD1 for D (5 bases). CDR3 size: 13 residues. Germline CDR1 reads SQVTM; CDR2 reads ANQGSEA. The CDR3 sequence is CSVIGTLKTEAFF. The CDR3 nucleotides read TGCAGCGTCATAGGGACCCTGAAGACTGAAGCTTTCTTT. Full variable domain (rest looked up from reference TRBV29-1 and TRBJ1-1): SAVISQKPSRDICQRGTSLTIQCQVDSQVTMMFWYRQQPGQSLTLIATANQGSEATYESGFVIDKFPISRPNLTFSTLTVSNMSPEDSSIYLCSVIGTLKTEAFFGQGTRLTVV.